This T cell receptor (beta chain) was found in a study of OX40 agonist ivuxolimab in advanced cancers. Study overall: Across the patients, intravenous ivuxolimab was delivered every 2 weeks at 0.01 to 10 mg/kg.

Assay used: immunoSEQ multiplex PCR; TCRdb lists only in-frame clones, some missing. The table lists about 66,000 clones, approximately 78% of them singletons, with more than 4% in the top ten. Germline V gene sequence: CDR1 DFQATT, CDR2 SNEGSKA (reference sequence). This CDR3 is 11 amino acids long. V and J are TRBV20-1 and TRBJ1-4; a weak D match, TRBD1 (5 bases). This material consisted of CD4+ or CD8+ T cells sorted from blood, taken in a trial of the OX40 agonist ivuxolimab. This sequence originates from an adult with an advanced solid tumor such as melanoma, head and neck, liver or kidney cancer. The CDR3 sequence: CTTGLNEKLFF. CDR3 bases: TGCACAACAGGTCTTAATGAAAAACTGTTTTTT.